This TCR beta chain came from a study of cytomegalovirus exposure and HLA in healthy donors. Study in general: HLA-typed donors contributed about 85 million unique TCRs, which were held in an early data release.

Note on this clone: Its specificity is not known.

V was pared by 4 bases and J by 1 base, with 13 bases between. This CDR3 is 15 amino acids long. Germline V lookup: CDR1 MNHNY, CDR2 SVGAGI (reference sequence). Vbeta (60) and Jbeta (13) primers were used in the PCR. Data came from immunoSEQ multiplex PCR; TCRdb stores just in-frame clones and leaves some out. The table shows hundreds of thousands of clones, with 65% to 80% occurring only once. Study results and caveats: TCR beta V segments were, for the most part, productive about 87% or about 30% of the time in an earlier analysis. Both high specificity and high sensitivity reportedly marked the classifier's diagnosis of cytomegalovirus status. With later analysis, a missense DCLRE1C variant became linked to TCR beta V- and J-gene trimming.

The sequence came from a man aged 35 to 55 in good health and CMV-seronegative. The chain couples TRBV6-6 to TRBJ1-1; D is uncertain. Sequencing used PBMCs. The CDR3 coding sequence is TGTGCCAGCAGTTCCACCCCGGGAGGGAACACTGAAGCTTTCTTT. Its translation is CASSSTPGGNTEAFF.